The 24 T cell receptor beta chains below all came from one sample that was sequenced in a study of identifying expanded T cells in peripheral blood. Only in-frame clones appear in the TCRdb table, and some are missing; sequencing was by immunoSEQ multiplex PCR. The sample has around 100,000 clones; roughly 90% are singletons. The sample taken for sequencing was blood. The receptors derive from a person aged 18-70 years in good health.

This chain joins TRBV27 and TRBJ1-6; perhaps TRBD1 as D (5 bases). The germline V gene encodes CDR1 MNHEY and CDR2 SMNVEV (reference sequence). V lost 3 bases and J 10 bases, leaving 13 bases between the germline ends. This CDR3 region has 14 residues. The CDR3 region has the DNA TGTGCCAGCAGTTTTCCAGGGAAGAGCTCACCCCTCCACTTT. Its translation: CASSFPGKSSPLHF.

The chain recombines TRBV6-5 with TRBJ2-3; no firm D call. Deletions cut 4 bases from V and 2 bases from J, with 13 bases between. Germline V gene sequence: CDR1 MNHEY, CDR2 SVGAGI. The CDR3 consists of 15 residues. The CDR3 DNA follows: TGTGCCAGCAGTTTTGCGGTTGGGGTCACAGATACGCAGTATTTT. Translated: CASSFAVGVTDTQYF.

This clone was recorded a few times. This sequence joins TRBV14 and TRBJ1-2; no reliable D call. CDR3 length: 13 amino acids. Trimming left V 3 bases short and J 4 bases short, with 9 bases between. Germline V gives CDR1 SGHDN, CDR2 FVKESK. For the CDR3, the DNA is TGTGCCAGCAGCCATGGTCCGAGCTATGGCTACACCTTC. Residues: CASSHGPSYGYTF.

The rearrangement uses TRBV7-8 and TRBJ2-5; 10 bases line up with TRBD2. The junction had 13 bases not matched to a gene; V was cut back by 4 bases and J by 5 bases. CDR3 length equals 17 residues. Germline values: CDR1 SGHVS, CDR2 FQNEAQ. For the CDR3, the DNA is TGTGCCAGCAGCTCCAACCCCCCGGGACTAGCGATTGAGACCCAGTACTTC. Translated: CASSSNPPGLAIETQYF.

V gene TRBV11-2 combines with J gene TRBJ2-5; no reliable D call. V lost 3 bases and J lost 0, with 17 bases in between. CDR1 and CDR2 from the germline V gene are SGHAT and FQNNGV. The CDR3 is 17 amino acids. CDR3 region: CASSFKPGTTYQETQYF. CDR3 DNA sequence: TGTGCCAGCAGCTTTAAGCCGGGCACTACGTACCAAGAGACCCAGTACTTC. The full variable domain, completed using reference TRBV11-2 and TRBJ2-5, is EAGVAQSPRYKIIEKRQSVAFWCNPISGHATLYWYQQILGQGPKLLIQFQNNGVVDDSQLPKDRFSAERLKGVDSTLKIQPAKLEDSAVYLCASSFKPGTTYQETQYFGPGTRLLVL.

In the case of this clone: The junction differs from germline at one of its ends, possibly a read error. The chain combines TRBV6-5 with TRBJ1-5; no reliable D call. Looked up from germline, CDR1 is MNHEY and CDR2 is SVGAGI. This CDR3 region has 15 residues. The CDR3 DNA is TGTGCCAGCACCGTCACCCGTGGGGTATATCAGGCCCAGCATTTT. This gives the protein CASTVTRGVYQAQHF.

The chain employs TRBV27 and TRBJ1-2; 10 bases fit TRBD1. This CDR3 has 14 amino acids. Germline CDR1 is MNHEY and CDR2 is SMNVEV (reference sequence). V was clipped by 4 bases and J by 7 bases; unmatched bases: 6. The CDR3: CASSSGQGGSGYTF. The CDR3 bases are TGTGCCAGCAGTTCTGGACAGGGGGGGAGTGGCTACACCTTC.

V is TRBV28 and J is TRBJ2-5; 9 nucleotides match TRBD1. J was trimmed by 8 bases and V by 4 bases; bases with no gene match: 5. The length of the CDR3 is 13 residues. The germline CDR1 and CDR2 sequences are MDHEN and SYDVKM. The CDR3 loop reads CASSSPGQGTQYF. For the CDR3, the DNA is TGTGCCAGCAGTTCCCCGGGACAGGGAACCCAGTACTTC. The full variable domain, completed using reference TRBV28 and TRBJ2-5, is DVKVTQSSRYLVKRTGEKVFLECVQDMDHENMFWYRQDPGLGLRLIYFSYDVKMKEKGDIPEGYSVSREKKERFSLILESASTNQTSMYLCASSSPGQGTQYFGPGTRLLVL.

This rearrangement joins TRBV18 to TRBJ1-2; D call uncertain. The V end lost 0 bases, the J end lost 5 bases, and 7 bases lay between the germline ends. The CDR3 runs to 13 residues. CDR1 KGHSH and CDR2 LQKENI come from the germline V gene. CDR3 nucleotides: TGTGCCAGCTCACCACCGTTAGAATATGGCTACACCTTC. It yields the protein CASSPPLEYGYTF.

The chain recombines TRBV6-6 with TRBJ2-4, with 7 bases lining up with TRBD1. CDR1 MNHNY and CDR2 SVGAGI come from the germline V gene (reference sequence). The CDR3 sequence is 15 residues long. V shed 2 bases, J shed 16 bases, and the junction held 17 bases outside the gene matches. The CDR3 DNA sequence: TGTGCCAGCAGTTACCACTCAGACACAGGGGCCTCGGAATACTTC. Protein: CASSYHSDTGASEYF.

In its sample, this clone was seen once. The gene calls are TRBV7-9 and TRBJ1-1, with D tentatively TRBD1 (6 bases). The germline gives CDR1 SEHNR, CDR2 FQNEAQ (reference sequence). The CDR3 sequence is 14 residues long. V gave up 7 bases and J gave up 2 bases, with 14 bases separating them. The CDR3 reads CASIPRDTNTEAFF. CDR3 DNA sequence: TGTGCCAGCATCCCCCGGGACACAAACACTGAAGCTTTCTTT.

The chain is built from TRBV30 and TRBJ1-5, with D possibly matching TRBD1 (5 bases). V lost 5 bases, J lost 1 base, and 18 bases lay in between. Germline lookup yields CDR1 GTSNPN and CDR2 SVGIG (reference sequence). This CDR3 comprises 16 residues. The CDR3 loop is CAWSRPDRGSNQPQHF. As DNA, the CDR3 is TGTGCCTGGTCTCGACCCGATAGGGGCAGCAATCAGCCCCAGCATTTT.

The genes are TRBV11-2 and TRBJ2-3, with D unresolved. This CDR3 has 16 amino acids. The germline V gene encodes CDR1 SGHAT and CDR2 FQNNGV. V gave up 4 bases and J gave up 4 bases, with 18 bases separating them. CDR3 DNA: TGTGCCAGCAGCTCACCATCGGTCTCAGAGCCAGATACGCAGTATTTT. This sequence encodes CASSSPSVSEPDTQYF.

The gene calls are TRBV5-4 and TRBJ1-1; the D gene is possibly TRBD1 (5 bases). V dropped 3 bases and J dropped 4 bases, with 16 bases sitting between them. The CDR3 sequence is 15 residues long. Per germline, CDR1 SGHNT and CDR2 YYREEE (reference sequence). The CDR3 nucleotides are TGTGCCAGCAGCTGGCAGGGAAGTTTCTTCACTGAAGCTTTCTTT. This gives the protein CASSWQGSFFTEAFF.

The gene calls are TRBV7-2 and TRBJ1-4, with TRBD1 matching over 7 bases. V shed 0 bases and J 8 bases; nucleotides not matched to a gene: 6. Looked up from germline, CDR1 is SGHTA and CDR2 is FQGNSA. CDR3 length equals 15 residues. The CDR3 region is CASSLAGTAFEKLFF. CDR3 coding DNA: TGTGCCAGCAGCTTAGCTGGGACAGCCTTCGAAAAACTGTTTTTT. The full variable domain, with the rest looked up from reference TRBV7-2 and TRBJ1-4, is GAGVSQSPSNKVTEKGKDVELRCDPISGHTALYWYRQSLGQGLEFLIYFQGNSAPDKSGLPSDRFSAERTGGSVSTLTIQRTQQEDSAVYLCASSLAGTAFEKLFFGSGTQLSVL.

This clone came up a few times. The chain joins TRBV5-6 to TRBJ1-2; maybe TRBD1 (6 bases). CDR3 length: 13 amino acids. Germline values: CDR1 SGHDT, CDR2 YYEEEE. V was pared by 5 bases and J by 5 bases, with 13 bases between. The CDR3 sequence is CASSQYRVYGYTF. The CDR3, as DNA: TGTGCCAGCAGTCAATACAGGGTTTATGGCTACACCTTC.

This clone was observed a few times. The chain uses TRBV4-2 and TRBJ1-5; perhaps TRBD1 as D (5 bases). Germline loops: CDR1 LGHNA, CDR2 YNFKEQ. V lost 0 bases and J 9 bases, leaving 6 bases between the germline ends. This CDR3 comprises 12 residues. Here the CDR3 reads CASSQDGGPQHF. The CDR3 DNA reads TGTGCCAGCAGCCAAGATGGGGGGCCCCAGCATTTT.

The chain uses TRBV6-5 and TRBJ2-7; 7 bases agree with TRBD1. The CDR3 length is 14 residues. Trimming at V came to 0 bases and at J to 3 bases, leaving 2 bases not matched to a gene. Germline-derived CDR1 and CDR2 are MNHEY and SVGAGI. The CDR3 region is CASSYSSGGYEQYF. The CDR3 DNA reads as TGTGCCAGCAGTTACTCGTCAGGGGGCTACGAGCAGTACTTC.

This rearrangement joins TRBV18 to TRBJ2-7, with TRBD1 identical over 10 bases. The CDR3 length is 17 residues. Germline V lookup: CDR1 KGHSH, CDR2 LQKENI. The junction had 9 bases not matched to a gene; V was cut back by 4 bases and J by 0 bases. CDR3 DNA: TGTGCCAGCTCACTGGGTTTCGGGACAGGGGCCTCCTACGAGCAGTACTTC. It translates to CASSLGFGTGASYEQYF. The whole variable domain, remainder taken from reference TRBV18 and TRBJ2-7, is NAGVMQNPRHLVRRRGQEARLRCSPMKGHSHVYWYRQLPEEGLKFMVYLQKENIIDESGMPKERFSAEFPKEGPSILRIQQVVRGDSAAYFCASSLGFGTGASYEQYFGPGTRLTVT.

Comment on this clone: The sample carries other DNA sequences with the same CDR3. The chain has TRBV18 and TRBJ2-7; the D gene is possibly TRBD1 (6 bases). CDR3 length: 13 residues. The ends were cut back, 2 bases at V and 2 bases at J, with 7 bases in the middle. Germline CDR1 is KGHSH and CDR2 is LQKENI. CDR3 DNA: TGTGCCAGCTCACCAGGGGACACCTACGAGCAGTACTTC. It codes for CASSPGDTYEQYF.

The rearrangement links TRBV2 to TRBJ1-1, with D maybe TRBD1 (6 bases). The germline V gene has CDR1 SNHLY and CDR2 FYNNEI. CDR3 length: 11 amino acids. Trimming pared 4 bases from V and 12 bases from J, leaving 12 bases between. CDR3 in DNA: TGTGCCAGCAGTGGCTCCGGGACACCTTTCTTT. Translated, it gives CASSGSGTPFF.

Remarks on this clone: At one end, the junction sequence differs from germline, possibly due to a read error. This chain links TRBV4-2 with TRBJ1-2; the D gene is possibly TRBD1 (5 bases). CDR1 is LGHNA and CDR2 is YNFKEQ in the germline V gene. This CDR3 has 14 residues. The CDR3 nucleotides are TGTGCCAGCAGCCAAGATCGTCAGGGCGGGAGCCCTTACTTC. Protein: CASSQDRQGGSPYF.

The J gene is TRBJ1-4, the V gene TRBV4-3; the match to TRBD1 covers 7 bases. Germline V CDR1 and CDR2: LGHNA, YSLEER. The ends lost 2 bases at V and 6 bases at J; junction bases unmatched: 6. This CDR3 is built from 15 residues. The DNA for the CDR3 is TGCGCCAGCAGCCAATTCGGGACAGACCATGAAAAACTGTTTTTT. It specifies CASSQFGTDHEKLFF.

This CDR3 reads CASSEEGVAPIQYF. CDR3 nucleotides: TGTGCCAGCTCCGAAGAGGGGGTAGCCCCAATTCAGTACTTC. The chain links TRBV18 to TRBJ2-4; D possibly corresponds to TRBD1 (6 bases). The V and J ends lost 6 bases and 10 bases respectively, with 19 bases between them. Germline V gene data show CDR1 as KGHSH and CDR2 as LQKENI. The CDR3 length is 14 residues.